This T cell receptor (beta chain) came from a study of shared clonotypes between healthy human individuals. Data came from immunoSEQ multiplex PCR; TCRdb stores just in-frame clones and leaves some out. The repertoire holds roughly 2,000,000 clones, 85% to 95% seen once, with approximately 1% in the top ten. Naive CD8 cells lacked CD45RO, underwent positive selection for CCR7 and left out terminally differentiated effector memory CD45RA+ cells. Caucasian adults residing in Nashville, Tennessee made up all the donors. V lost 3 bases to trimming and J lost 2 bases, with 11 bases between them. Looked up from germline, CDR1 is MDHEN and CDR2 is SYDVKM. This CDR3 contains 14 residues.

The chain couples TRBV28 to TRBJ2-7; no definite D call. The TCR was taken from a man aged 18 to 29 in good health. Sequencing input: naive CD8+ T cells sorted from blood. In DNA, the CDR3 is TGTGCCAGCAGTTTTCGTTTATCGCCCTACGAGCAGTACTTC. Protein product: CASSFRLSPYEQYF.